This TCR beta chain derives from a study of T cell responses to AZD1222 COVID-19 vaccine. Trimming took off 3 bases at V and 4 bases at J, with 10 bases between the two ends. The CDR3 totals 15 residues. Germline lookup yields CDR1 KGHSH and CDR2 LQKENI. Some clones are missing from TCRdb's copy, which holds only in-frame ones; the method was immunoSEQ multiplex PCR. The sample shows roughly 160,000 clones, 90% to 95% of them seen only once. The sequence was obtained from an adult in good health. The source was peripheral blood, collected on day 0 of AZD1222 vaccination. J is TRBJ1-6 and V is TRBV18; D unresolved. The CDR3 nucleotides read TGTGCCAGCTCACCCAGGCACAGTTATAATTCACCCCTCCACTTT. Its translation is CASSPRHSYNSPLHF.